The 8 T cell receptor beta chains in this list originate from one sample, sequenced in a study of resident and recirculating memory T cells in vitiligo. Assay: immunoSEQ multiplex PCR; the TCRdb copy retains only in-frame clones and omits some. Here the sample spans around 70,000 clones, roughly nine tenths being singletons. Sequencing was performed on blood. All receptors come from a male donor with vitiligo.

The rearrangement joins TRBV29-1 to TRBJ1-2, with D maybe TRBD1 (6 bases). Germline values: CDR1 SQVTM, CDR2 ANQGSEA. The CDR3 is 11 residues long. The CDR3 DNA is TGCAGTACAGGGACTAACTATGGCTACACCTTC. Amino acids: CSTGTNYGYTF.

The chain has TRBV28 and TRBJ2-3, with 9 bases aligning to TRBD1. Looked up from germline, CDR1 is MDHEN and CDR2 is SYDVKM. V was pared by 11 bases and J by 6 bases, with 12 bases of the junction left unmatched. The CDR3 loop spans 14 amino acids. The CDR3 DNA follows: TGTGCCTGCTTCCGGACAGGGGACTTGGATACGCAGTATTTT. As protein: CACFRTGDLDTQYF.

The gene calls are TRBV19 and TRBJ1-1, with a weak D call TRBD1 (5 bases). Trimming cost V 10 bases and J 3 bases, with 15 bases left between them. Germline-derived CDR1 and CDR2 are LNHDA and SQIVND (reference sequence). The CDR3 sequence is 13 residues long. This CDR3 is CATRAGGYTEAFF. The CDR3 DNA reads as TGTGCCACCCGAGCCGGGGGATACACTGAAGCTTTCTTT.

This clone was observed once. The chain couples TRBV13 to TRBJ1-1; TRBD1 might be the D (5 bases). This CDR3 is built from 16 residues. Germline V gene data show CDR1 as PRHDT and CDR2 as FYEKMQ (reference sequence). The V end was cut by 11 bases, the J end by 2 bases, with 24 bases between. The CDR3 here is CASFRGRGGGNTEAFF. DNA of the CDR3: TGTGCCTCGTTCCGTGGGAGGGGCGGAGGAAACACTGAAGCTTTCTTT. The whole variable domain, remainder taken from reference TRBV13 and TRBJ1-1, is AAGVIQSPRHLIKEKRETATLKCYPIPRHDTVYWYQQGPGQDPQFLISFYEKMQSDKGSIPDRFSAQQFSDYHSELNMSSLELGDSALYFCASFRGRGGGNTEAFFGQGTRLTVV.

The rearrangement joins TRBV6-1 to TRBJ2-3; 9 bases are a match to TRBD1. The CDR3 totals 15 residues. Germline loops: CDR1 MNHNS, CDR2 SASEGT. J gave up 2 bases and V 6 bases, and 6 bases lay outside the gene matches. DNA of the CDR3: TGTGCCAGCAGACAGGGGGCCGGGGTCACAGATACGCAGTATTTT. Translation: CASRQGAGVTDTQYF.

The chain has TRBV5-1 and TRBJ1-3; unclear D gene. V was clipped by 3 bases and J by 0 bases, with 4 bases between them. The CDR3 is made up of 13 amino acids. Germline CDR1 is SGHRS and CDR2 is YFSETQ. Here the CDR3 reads CASSYSSGNTIYF. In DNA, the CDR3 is TGCGCCAGCAGCTACAGCTCTGGAAACACCATATATTTT.

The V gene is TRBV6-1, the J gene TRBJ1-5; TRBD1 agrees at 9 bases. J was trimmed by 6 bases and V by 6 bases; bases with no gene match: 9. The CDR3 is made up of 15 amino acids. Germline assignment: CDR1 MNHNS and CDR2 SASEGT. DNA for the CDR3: TGTGCCAGCAGCCTTGACAGGGGGTTTAGTCAGCCCCAGCATTTT. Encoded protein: CASSLDRGFSQPQHF.

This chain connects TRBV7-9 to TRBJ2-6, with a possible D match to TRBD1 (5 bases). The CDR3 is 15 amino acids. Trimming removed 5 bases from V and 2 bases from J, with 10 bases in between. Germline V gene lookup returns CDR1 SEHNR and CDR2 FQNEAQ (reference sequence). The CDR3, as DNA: TGTGCCAGCAGCGAACAGGTTGCTGGGGCCAACGTCCTGACTTTC. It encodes CASSEQVAGANVLTF. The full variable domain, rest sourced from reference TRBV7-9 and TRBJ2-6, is DTGVSQNPRHKITKRGQNVTFRCDPISEHNRLYWYRQTLGQGPEFLTYFQNEAQLEKSRLLSDRFSAERPKGSFSTLEIQRTEQGDSAMYLCASSEQVAGANVLTFGAGSRLTVL.